One and the same sample provided the 28 T cell receptor beta chains below, sequenced in a study of cytomegalovirus exposure and HLA in healthy donors. The primer mix had 60 Vbeta and 13 Jbeta primers. Assay: immunoSEQ multiplex PCR; the TCRdb copy retains only in-frame clones and omits some. The sample lists 88,000 or so clones; around 60% were seen once. What was sequenced was PBMCs. These receptors all come from a male donor in good health and CMV-seropositive.

This chain connects TRBV18 to TRBJ2-5, with D perhaps matching TRBD1 (5 bases). Trimming took off 3 bases at V and 5 bases at J, with 10 bases between the two ends. CDR3 length equals 13 residues. CDR1 and CDR2 from the germline V gene are KGHSH and LQKENI. The CDR3, as DNA: TGTGCCAGCTCACCGGCGGCAGGGGAGACCCAGTACTTC. Its translation is CASSPAAGETQYF. Combining the CDR3 with reference TRBV18 and TRBJ2-5 gives the whole variable domain NAGVMQNPRHLVRRRGQEARLRCSPMKGHSHVYWYRQLPEEGLKFMVYLQKENIIDESGMPKERFSAEFPKEGPSILRIQQVVRGDSAAYFCASSPAAGETQYFGPGTRLLVL.

This chain connects TRBV6-5 to TRBJ2-3; maybe TRBD1 (6 bases). Trimming cost V 5 bases and J 6 bases, with 12 bases left between them. The CDR3 length is 13 residues. Per germline, CDR1 MNHEY and CDR2 SVGAGI. CDR3 in amino acids: CASSPPGVDTQYF. In nucleotides, the CDR3 is TGTGCCAGCAGTCCCCCAGGGGTTGATACGCAGTATTTT.

The chain carries TRBV9 and TRBJ2-5; 7 bases align to TRBD2. V trimming: 0 bases; J trimming: 5 bases; junction bases outside the gene matches: 4. This CDR3 spans 14 amino acids. Germline CDR1 is SGDLS and CDR2 is YYNGEE. The DNA of the CDR3 is TGTGCCAGCAGCGTAGCGGGGGGTGTGGAGACCCAGTACTTC. Translated: CASSVAGGVETQYF. The variable domain in full, completed from reference TRBV9 and TRBJ2-5, reads DSGVTQTPKHLITATGQRVTLRCSPRSGDLSVYWYQQSLDQGLQFLIQYYNGEERAKGNILERFSAQQFPDLHSELNLSSLELGDSALYFCASSVAGGVETQYFGPGTRLLVL.

The J gene is TRBJ2-3, the V gene TRBV25-1; D may be TRBD2 (6 bases). This CDR3 has 10 residues. CDR1 is MGHDK and CDR2 is SYGVNS in the germline V gene. V lost 11 bases, J lost 5 bases, and 8 bases lay in between. CDR3 sequence (DNA): TGTGCCTCGGAGGGAGATACGCAGTATTTT. Translation: CASEGDTQYF.

The table lists this clone with a few counts. V gene TRBV5-1 combines with J gene TRBJ2-2, with 8 bases that match TRBD1. CDR1 and CDR2 from the germline V gene are SGHRS and YFSETQ. J lost 5 bases, V lost 4 bases, and 1 base had no gene match. The CDR3 contains 13 residues. The chain's CDR3 is CASSTGGTGELFF. The DNA of the CDR3 is TGCGCCAGCAGCACAGGGGGGACCGGGGAGCTGTTTTTT. The variable domain in full, with the rest retrieved from reference TRBV5-1 and TRBJ2-2, is KAGVTQTPRYLIKTRGQQVTLSCSPISGHRSVSWYQQTPGQGLQFLFEYFSETQRNKGNFPGRFSGRQFSNSRSEMNVSTLELGDSALYLCASSTGGTGELFFGEGSRLTVL.

This clone is a singleton in its sample. The chain links TRBV5-1 to TRBJ1-2; D perhaps matches TRBD1 (6 bases). Germline lookup yields CDR1 SGHRS and CDR2 YFSETQ. This CDR3 contains 12 residues. V was shortened by 0 bases and J by 12 bases, with 12 bases between the two germline ends. CDR3 loop: CASSLEAGAHTF. Here the CDR3 DNA reads TGCGCCAGCAGCTTGGAGGCAGGGGCCCACACCTTC.

The chain uses TRBV30 and TRBJ1-3, with D perhaps matching TRBD1 (5 bases). The CDR3 runs to 14 residues. V lost 4 bases and J 2 bases, leaving 12 bases between the germline ends. CDR1 GTSNPN and CDR2 SVGIG come from the germline V gene (reference sequence). The CDR3 DNA follows: TGTGCCTGGACGGTTCCAGGGCCTGGAAACACCATATATTTT. Its translation: CAWTVPGPGNTIYF.

This chain uses TRBV6-6 with TRBJ1-5; 12 bases line up with TRBD1. V was clipped by 6 bases and J by 6 bases; unmatched bases: 6. Germline V gives CDR1 MNHNY, CDR2 SVGAGI (reference sequence). This CDR3 is built from 15 residues. CDR3 coding DNA: TGTGCCAGCAGCTTAGGGACAGGGGGCAGTCAGCCCCAGCATTTT. Protein sequence: CASSLGTGGSQPQHF.

The chain carries TRBV7-2 and TRBJ1-3; TRBD1 aligns across 9 bases. CDR1 is SGHTA and CDR2 is FQGNSA in the germline V gene. The junction had 8 bases not matched to a gene; V was cut back by 5 bases and J by 3 bases. The CDR3 is 16 amino acids. The CDR3 protein is CASSQDGTGFGNTIYF. In nucleotides, the CDR3 is TGTGCCAGCAGCCAAGACGGGACAGGGTTTGGAAACACCATATATTTT. The full variable domain, in which reference TRBV7-2 and TRBJ1-3 provide the parts outside the CDR3, is GAGVSQSPSNKVTEKGKDVELRCDPISGHTALYWYRQSLGQGLEFLIYFQGNSAPDKSGLPSDRFSAERTGGSVSTLTIQRTQQEDSAVYLCASSQDGTGFGNTIYFGEGSWLTVV.

The chain is built from TRBV15 and TRBJ2-2, with 9 bases that match TRBD1. Germline lookup yields CDR1 LNHNV and CDR2 YYDKDF (reference sequence). V gave up 3 bases and J gave up 13 bases; unmatched junction bases: 3. The CDR3 sequence is 12 residues long. CDR3 in amino acids: CATSRPGQGLFF. The CDR3 DNA sequence: TGTGCCACCAGCAGGCCGGGACAGGGGCTGTTTTTT.

V and J are TRBV28 and TRBJ1-6; 10 bases are a match to TRBD1. In germline, CDR1 is MDHEN, CDR2 SYDVKM. This CDR3 is built from 14 residues. V dropped 10 bases and J dropped 5; count of bases not matched to a gene: 5. The CDR3 nucleotides read TGTGCCACCATGACAGGGGGCGATAATTCACCCCTCCACTTT. The encoded protein is CATMTGGDNSPLHF.

This clone was seen just once. This rearrangement joins TRBV6-1 to TRBJ1-2; the D is unclear. CDR1 is MNHNS, CDR2 SASEGT, per germline. The CDR3 runs to 14 residues. Trimming pared 6 bases from V and 0 bases from J, leaving 11 bases between. The CDR3 loop is CASRIPGTNYGYTF. DNA for the CDR3: TGTGCCAGCAGAATACCGGGAACTAACTATGGCTACACCTTC.

In this sample, this clone turned up once. V and J are TRBV6-5 and TRBJ1-1; D possibly corresponds to TRBD1 (5 bases). CDR3 length: 16 residues. CDR1 and CDR2 from the germline V gene are MNHEY and SVGAGI. The V and J ends lost 2 bases and 0 bases respectively, with 13 bases between them. In DNA form, the CDR3 reads TGTGCCAGCAGTTACGGTTCCGTGACAGTGAACACTGAAGCTTTCTTT. Amino acids: CASSYGSVTVNTEAFF.

This chain connects TRBV7-6 to TRBJ2-3; a weak D match, TRBD1 (6 bases). The V end lost 5 bases, the J end lost 4 bases, and 19 bases lay between the germline ends. This CDR3 is built from 16 residues. The germline gives CDR1 SGHVS, CDR2 FNYEAQ. CDR3 sequence (DNA): TGTGCCAGCAGCGTCAAAGGGGGAGTAGGCCCAGATACGCAGTATTTT. Encoded protein: CASSVKGGVGPDTQYF.

V gene TRBV14 combines with J gene TRBJ1-4; D is ambiguous. Germline lookup yields CDR1 SGHDN and CDR2 FVKESK. Trimming removed 0 bases at V and 6 bases at J, with 5 bases between. The CDR3 sequence is 13 residues long. The CDR3: CASSQEEDEKLFF. The CDR3 nucleotides read TGTGCCAGCAGCCAAGAAGAGGATGAAAAACTGTTTTTT.

DNA of the CDR3: TGTGCCAGCAGCGTAGGGGGGGGCGCGAGGCTGTTTTTT. Its translation is CASSVGGGARLFF. The J gene is TRBJ2-2, the V gene TRBV9; D is perhaps TRBD2 (7 bases). Germline loops: CDR1 SGDLS, CDR2 YYNGEE. This CDR3 contains 13 residues. V dropped 0 bases and J dropped 13 bases, with 13 bases sitting between them.

The rearrangement uses TRBV5-4 and TRBJ2-3; 7 bases align to TRBD2. CDR3 length: 17 residues. The germline V gene has CDR1 SGHNT and CDR2 YYREEE (reference sequence). V dropped 1 base and J dropped 0; count of bases not matched to a gene: 8. The CDR3 DNA sequence: TGTGCCAGCAGCTTGAGTGGGAGCGGGACTAGCACAGATACGCAGTATTTT. Translating gives CASSLSGSGTSTDTQYF.

The V call is TRBV9, the J call TRBJ2-1; 9 nucleotides match TRBD2. The germline V gene encodes CDR1 SGDLS and CDR2 YYNGEE. V gave up 3 bases and J gave up 5 bases; unmatched junction bases: 3. The CDR3 has 14 residues. The CDR3 coding sequence is TGTGCCAGCAGCGCAGGGACTAGCCACAATGAGCAGTTCTTC. Translating it yields CASSAGTSHNEQFF. The whole variable domain, remainder taken from reference TRBV9 and TRBJ2-1, is DSGVTQTPKHLITATGQRVTLRCSPRSGDLSVYWYQQSLDQGLQFLIQYYNGEERAKGNILERFSAQQFPDLHSELNLSSLELGDSALYFCASSAGTSHNEQFFGPGTRLTVL.

The chain links TRBV11-2 to TRBJ1-1, with D possibly being TRBD1 (5 bases). CDR1 is SGHAT and CDR2 is FQNNGV in the germline V gene. The CDR3 is 14 residues long. Trimming cost V 8 bases and J 2 bases, with 15 bases left between them. The CDR3 loop is CASLETRANTEAFF. In nucleotides, the CDR3 is TGTGCCAGCCTTGAAACCAGGGCCAACACTGAAGCTTTCTTT. Full variable domain (missing parts from reference TRBV11-2 and TRBJ1-1): EAGVAQSPRYKIIEKRQSVAFWCNPISGHATLYWYQQILGQGPKLLIQFQNNGVVDDSQLPKDRFSAERLKGVDSTLKIQPAKLEDSAVYLCASLETRANTEAFFGQGTRLTVV.

The rearrangement links TRBV10-3 to TRBJ2-7; 9 bases fit TRBD2. The CDR3 runs 16 residues. Germline V gene lookup returns CDR1 ENHRY and CDR2 SYGVKD. Trimming cost V 0 bases and J 6 bases; bases outside gene matches: 9. CDR3 residues: CAISESLAGEGSEQYF. CDR3 DNA: TGTGCCATCAGTGAGTCGTTAGCGGGAGAGGGATCCGAGCAGTACTTC.

The rearrangement links TRBV5-4 to TRBJ2-7, with 8 bases fitting TRBD2. V dropped 4 bases and J dropped 3; count of bases not matched to a gene: 3. CDR1 is SGHNT and CDR2 is YYREEE in the germline V gene (reference sequence). This CDR3 is 13 amino acids long. The CDR3 nucleotides read TGTGCCAGCAGCCGGGGGGGGAACTACGAGCAGTACTTC. It encodes CASSRGGNYEQYF.

This clone was counted only a few times. The chain carries TRBV10-2 and TRBJ1-5; 9 bases line up with TRBD1. The CDR3 runs to 14 residues. Germline V lookup: CDR1 WSHSY, CDR2 SAAADI. The V and J ends lost 5 bases and 4 bases, in that order; junction bases with no gene match: 3. The CDR3 DNA sequence: TGCGCCAGCAGTTTAGACAGGGGGAATCAGCCCCAGCATTTT. It codes for CASSLDRGNQPQHF.

The rearrangement uses TRBV7-8 and TRBJ2-7; TRBD2 matches at 9 bases. Germline values: CDR1 SGHVS, CDR2 FQNEAQ. The CDR3 runs 14 residues. With 5 bases clipped from V and 4 bases from J, the junction kept 6 bases outside the gene matches. CDR3 in DNA: TGTGCCAGCAGCCCCCTAGCGGGATCGTACGAGCAGTACTTC. This gives the protein CASSPLAGSYEQYF. The whole variable domain, filled in from reference TRBV7-8 and TRBJ2-7, reads GAGVSQSPRYKVAKRGQDVALRCDPISGHVSLFWYQQALGQGPEFLTYFQNEAQLDKSGLPSDRFFAERPEGSVSTLKIQRTQQEDSAVYLCASSPLAGSYEQYFGPGTRLTVT.

The chain has TRBV14 and TRBJ2-3; TRBD2 matches 8 bases. After removal of 5 bases from V and 3 bases from J, the junction contained 10 bases not matched to a gene. The CDR3 covers 16 residues. Germline loops: CDR1 SGHDN, CDR2 FVKESK. In nucleotides, the CDR3 is TGTGCCAGCAGCAAACAGGGACTAGTTCATACAGATACGCAGTATTTT. Translating gives CASSKQGLVHTDTQYF.

The J gene is TRBJ2-1, the V gene TRBV6-5; D gene unclear. The CDR3 totals 14 residues. Germline assignment: CDR1 MNHEY and CDR2 SVGAGI. The V end was cut by 4 bases, the J end by 4 bases, with 11 bases between. For the CDR3, the DNA is TGTGCCAGCAGTTCCTCTATCGCGTACAATGAGCAGTTCTTC. Translated: CASSSSIAYNEQFF.

V is TRBV19 and J is TRBJ2-7, with 8 bases aligning to TRBD1. V dropped 1 base and J dropped 0; count of bases not matched to a gene: 8. The CDR3 is 17 residues long. Germline CDR1 reads LNHDA; CDR2 reads SQIVND (reference sequence). Here the CDR3 reads CASSIGPQGAGSYEQYF. DNA for the CDR3: TGTGCCAGTAGTATAGGCCCCCAGGGGGCGGGCTCCTACGAGCAGTACTTC.

This chain links TRBV5-1 with TRBJ1-2; TRBD1 matches 7 bases. J gave up 8 bases and V 4 bases, and 14 bases lay outside the gene matches. Per germline, CDR1 SGHRS and CDR2 YFSETQ. The CDR3 runs to 15 residues. CDR3 residues: CASSLGGGGAGGYTF. DNA for the CDR3: TGCGCCAGCAGCCTGGGAGGAGGGGGCGCCGGAGGCTACACCTTC.

This clone was observed a few times. The rearrangement links TRBV2 to TRBJ1-1; D is unclear. Germline assignment: CDR1 SNHLY and CDR2 FYNNEI. This CDR3 region has 13 residues. V lost 6 bases to trimming and J lost 1 base, with 9 bases between them. This chain's CDR3 is CASRLSANTEAFF. CDR3 DNA sequence: TGTGCCAGCAGGCTCAGCGCGAACACTGAAGCTTTCTTT.